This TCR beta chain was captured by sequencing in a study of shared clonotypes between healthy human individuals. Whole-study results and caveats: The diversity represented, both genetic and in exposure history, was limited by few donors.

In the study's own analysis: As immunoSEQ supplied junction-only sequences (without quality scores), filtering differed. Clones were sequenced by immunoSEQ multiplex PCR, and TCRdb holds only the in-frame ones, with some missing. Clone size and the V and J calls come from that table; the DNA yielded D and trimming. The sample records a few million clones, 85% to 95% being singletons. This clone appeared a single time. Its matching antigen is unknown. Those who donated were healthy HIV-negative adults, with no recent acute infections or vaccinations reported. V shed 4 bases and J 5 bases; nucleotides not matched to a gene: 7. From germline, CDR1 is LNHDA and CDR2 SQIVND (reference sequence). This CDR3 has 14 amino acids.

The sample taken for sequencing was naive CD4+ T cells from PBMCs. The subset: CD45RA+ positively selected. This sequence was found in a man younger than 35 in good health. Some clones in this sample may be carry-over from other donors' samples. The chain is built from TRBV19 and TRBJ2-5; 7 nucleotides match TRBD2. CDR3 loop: CASSKKRESETQYF. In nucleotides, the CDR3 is TGTGCCAGTAGTAAAAAGCGGGAAAGCGAGACCCAGTACTTC.